The next 3 T cell receptor beta chains were all read from a single sample in a study of graft-versus-host responses after intestinal transplantation. Only in-frame clones appear in the TCRdb table, and some are missing; sequencing was by immunoSEQ multiplex PCR. Here the sample spans tens of thousands of clones, more than 80% being singletons. Their antigen targets remain unknown. This sample comprised unstimulated CD8+ T cells sorted from spleen or lymph node cells, obtained before intestinal transplant. Receptors were obtained from a human donor who received an intestinal transplant.

The chain is built from TRBV27 and TRBJ2-2; TRBD1 agrees at 8 bases. The ends lost 6 bases at V and 2 bases at J; junction bases unmatched: 5. CDR3 length: 15 residues. From germline, CDR1 is MNHEY and CDR2 SMNVEV (reference sequence). This CDR3 reads CASRDRVRNTGELFF. The CDR3 nucleotides are TGTGCCAGCAGGGACAGGGTTCGTAACACCGGGGAGCTGTTTTTT.

The chain has TRBV6-5 and TRBJ2-4; the match to TRBD2 covers 9 bases. V gave up 5 bases and J gave up 8 bases; unmatched junction bases: 10. Germline V gene lookup returns CDR1 MNHEY and CDR2 SVGAGI. The CDR3 extends over 15 amino acids. CDR3 in amino acids: CASSPKPSGIDIQYF. CDR3 nucleotide sequence: TGTGCCAGCAGTCCGAAACCTAGCGGGATAGACATTCAGTACTTC.

This clone was seen once. V usage is TRBV19 and J usage is TRBJ1-5, with D hard to call. The V and J ends lost 3 bases and 6 bases respectively, with 12 bases between them. The CDR3 runs 14 residues. Germline CDR1 and CDR2: LNHDA and SQIVND (reference sequence). The DNA of the CDR3 is TGTGCCAGTAGTATGAGAGGGTTTGGTCAGCCCCAGCATTTT. Protein: CASSMRGFGQPQHF.